The 32 T cell receptor beta chains reported below all come from one sample, sequenced in a study of shared clonotypes between healthy human individuals. Measured with immunoSEQ multiplex PCR; TCRdb has only the in-frame clones, and not every one. The table includes around 650,000 clones, 96% detected once. In the naive CD8 group, cells lacked CD45RO and were positively selected for CCR7, so terminally differentiated effector memory CD45RA+ cells were left out. Sequenced sample: naive CD8+ T cells sorted from blood. These receptors all stem from a woman aged 25 to 39 in good health.

V gene TRBV5-1 combines with J gene TRBJ1-1, with D possibly being TRBD1 (6 bases). Germline CDR1 SGHRS, CDR2 YFSETQ. The CDR3 runs 14 residues. The V gene lost 3 bases and the J gene lost 5 bases, with 14 bases spanning the gap. The chain's CDR3 is CASSYKTGRTEAFF. As DNA, the CDR3 is TGCGCCAGCAGCTACAAAACAGGGCGGACTGAAGCTTTCTTT. Supplemented by reference TRBV5-1 and TRBJ1-1, the full variable domain reads KAGVTQTPRYLIKTRGQQVTLSCSPISGHRSVSWYQQTPGQGLQFLFEYFSETQRNKGNFPGRFSGRQFSNSRSEMNVSTLELGDSALYLCASSYKTGRTEAFFGQGTRLTVV.

This chain joins TRBV25-1 and TRBJ2-7, with D maybe TRBD1 (7 bases). The CDR3 is 14 residues long. Deletions cut 5 bases from V and 2 bases from J, with 13 bases between. The germline CDR1 and CDR2 sequences are MGHDK and SYGVNS. The CDR3 DNA reads as TGTGCCAGCAGTCTGTCAGGGGGGCCCTACGAGCAGTACTTC. Translation: CASSLSGGPYEQYF.

The V gene is TRBV7-2, the J gene TRBJ1-2, with 7 positions matching TRBD1. This CDR3 region has 15 residues. Trimming took 3 bases from V and 4 from J; bases not matched to a gene: 8. Per the germline V gene, CDR1 is SGHTA and CDR2 is FQGNSA. CDR3 sequence (DNA): TGTGCCAGCAGCTTCGTCCTGGGACAGCTCTATGGCTACACCTTC. This encodes CASSFVLGQLYGYTF.

The chain couples TRBV2 to TRBJ2-7; TRBD2 aligns across 10 bases. CDR1 and CDR2 from the germline V gene are SNHLY and FYNNEI. The CDR3 runs 14 residues. The ends lost 6 bases at V and 0 bases at J; junction bases unmatched: 2. The CDR3 nucleotides are TGTGCCAGCAGGGCTAGCGGGAGCTCCTACGAGCAGTACTTC. Amino acid sequence: CASRASGSSYEQYF.

This clone was seen a single time. The CDR3 loop reads CAISGGPMMTSGANVLTF. CDR3 in DNA: TGTGCCATCAGTGGCGGACCCATGATGACCTCTGGGGCCAACGTCCTGACTTTC. The genes are TRBV10-3 and TRBJ2-6; D is unresolved. V was cut by 4 bases and J by 0 bases, with 16 bases left in between. CDR3 length: 18 amino acids. CDR1 is ENHRY, CDR2 SYGVKD, per germline.

Written as DNA, the CDR3 is TGTGCCAGCAGTTTGGGACTAGTGCCCGAGCAGTACTTC. Protein product: CASSLGLVPEQYF. The V gene is TRBV28, the J gene TRBJ2-7, with 8 nucleotides matching TRBD2. The CDR3 covers 13 residues. The V gene end was trimmed by 3 bases and the J gene end by 6 bases; junction bases not matched to a gene: 4. CDR1 and CDR2 from the germline V gene are MDHEN and SYDVKM.

The rearrangement joins TRBV28 to TRBJ1-4; 9 bases map to TRBD1. Germline CDR1 and CDR2: MDHEN and SYDVKM. The junction had 8 bases not matched to a gene; V was cut back by 5 bases and J by 7 bases. The CDR3 is 15 residues long. DNA of the CDR3: TGTGCCAGCAGTCCGACGGGACAGGGCGGTGAAAAACTGTTTTTT. Translated, it gives CASSPTGQGGEKLFF.

The gene calls are TRBV5-1 and TRBJ2-7; 15 positions agree with TRBD2. In germline, CDR1 is SGHRS, CDR2 YFSETQ. The CDR3 contains 16 residues. With V trimmed by 4 bases and J by 2 bases, 4 bases remained unmatched. CDR3 nucleotides: TGCGCCAGCAGCGGACTAGCGGGAGGGAAAGCCTACGAGCAGTACTTC. Protein product: CASSGLAGGKAYEQYF.

The chain combines TRBV6-1 with TRBJ2-5, with 7 bases aligning to TRBD1. Trimming at V came to 8 bases and at J to 5 bases, leaving 14 bases not matched to a gene. Germline V gene lookup returns CDR1 MNHNS and CDR2 SASEGT. This CDR3 contains 15 residues. CDR3 protein: CASGQEALGRETQYF. The CDR3 DNA is TGTGCCAGCGGACAGGAGGCCCTCGGGCGGGAGACCCAGTACTTC.

The chain is built from TRBV21-1 and TRBJ2-1; TRBD1 is the table's D call and was not checked against the DNA. TRBV21-1 is deemed a pseudogene. There are 15 residues in the CDR3. This CDR3 is CASSKSGNRSNEQFF. The CDR3 bases are TGTGCCAGCAGCAAATCAGGGAATCGCTCCAATGAGCAGTTCTTC.

The chain carries TRBV7-9 and TRBJ2-7, with TRBD2 identical over 13 bases. The CDR3 is 17 amino acids. Germline-derived CDR1 and CDR2 are SEHNR and FQNEAQ (reference sequence). V was clipped by 5 bases and J by 3 bases; unmatched bases: 10. The CDR3 is CASSPGTSGDTYYEQYF. For the CDR3, the DNA is TGTGCCAGCAGCCCCGGGACTAGCGGGGATACATACTACGAGCAGTACTTC.

J is TRBJ1-1 and V is TRBV29-1; D gene ambiguous. CDR1 is SQVTM, CDR2 ANQGSEA, per germline. The length of the CDR3 is 11 residues. Trimming removed 7 bases from V and 7 bases from J, with 13 bases in between. The CDR3 is CSGLLSDEAFF. In nucleotides, the CDR3 is TGCAGCGGCCTCCTTTCGGATGAAGCTTTCTTT.

This rearrangement joins TRBV9 to TRBJ1-1; possible D gene TRBD1, 5 bases. The germline V gene encodes CDR1 SGDLS and CDR2 YYNGEE. The CDR3 loop spans 15 amino acids. The germline V and J ends were trimmed by 0 bases and 6 bases, with 15 bases remaining between them. Here the CDR3 reads CASSVGGRGNAEAFF. CDR3 coding DNA: TGTGCCAGCAGCGTAGGGGGACGGGGAAACGCTGAAGCTTTCTTT.

This clone appeared a single time. This chain connects TRBV16 to TRBJ1-1; possible D gene TRBD1, 5 bases. V shed 6 bases and J shed 0 bases, with 11 bases lying between them. The CDR3 runs to 14 residues. CDR1 is KGHSY, CDR2 FQNENV, per germline. In DNA form, the CDR3 reads TGTGCCAGCAGTTCGGGGACCATGAACACTGAAGCTTTCTTT. Protein: CASSSGTMNTEAFF.

The chain joins TRBV5-1 to TRBJ2-6, with unresolved D. Germline V lookup: CDR1 SGHRS, CDR2 YFSETQ. The CDR3 extends over 14 amino acids. Between the trimmed V and J ends, which lost 1 base and 4 bases, there was a span of 6 bases. CDR3 loop: CASSLLLGANVLTF. CDR3 nucleotides: TGCGCCAGCAGCTTGCTTTTAGGGGCCAACGTCCTGACTTTC.

The V call is TRBV10-2, the J call TRBJ2-3; D gene unclear. The CDR3 is 17 amino acids. Germline loops: CDR1 WSHSY, CDR2 SAAADI. Trimming removed 0 bases from V and 0 bases from J, with 13 bases in between. The CDR3 DNA follows: TGCGCCAGCAGTGAGTCTGGGGTTTATGGTAGCACAGATACGCAGTATTTT. Translating it yields CASSESGVYGSTDTQYF.

The V and J genes are TRBV4-2 and TRBJ2-5; D call uncertain. The end of the DNA fits TRBJ2-7 better, so the J call may be wrong. Germline V gene lookup returns CDR1 LGHNA and CDR2 YNFKEQ. The CDR3 totals 16 residues. For the CDR3, the DNA is TGTGCCAGCAGCCAAGATGAATACGACGAGCCCTACGAGCAGTACTTC. As protein: CASSQDEYDEPYEQYF.

Concerning this clone itself: This sample includes further DNA sequences coding for the same CDR3. The gene calls are TRBV27 and TRBJ1-5, with D possibly matching TRBD1 (5 bases). CDR3 size: 14 residues. CDR1 and CDR2 from the germline V gene are MNHEY and SMNVEV (reference sequence). V lost 6 bases to trimming and J lost 0 bases, with 9 bases between them. The CDR3 region has the DNA TGTGCCAGCAGCCTTCAGGGTAGCAATCAGCCCCAGCATTTT. Protein sequence: CASSLQGSNQPQHF.

This rearrangement joins TRBV27 to TRBJ2-3; TRBD2 matches at 11 bases. Per the germline V gene, CDR1 is MNHEY and CDR2 is SMNVEV (reference sequence). The CDR3 loop spans 16 amino acids. Trimming cost V 3 bases and J 3 bases; bases outside gene matches: 5. This chain's CDR3 is CASSFPGLAATDTQYF. Here the CDR3 DNA reads TGTGCCAGCAGTTTCCCGGGACTAGCGGCTACAGATACGCAGTATTTT.

CDR3 DNA: TGTGCCAGCAGCGCGGTGAACACTGAAGCTTTCTTT. This gives the protein CASSAVNTEAFF. The rearrangement uses TRBV9 and TRBJ1-1; D unclear. The germline V and J ends were trimmed by 3 bases and 0 bases, with 3 bases remaining between them. This CDR3 has 12 amino acids. CDR1 and CDR2 (germline): SGDLS, YYNGEE.

CDR3 in amino acids: CASSFSGYEQFF. CDR3 in DNA: TGTGCCAGCAGTTTCAGTGGTTATGAGCAGTTCTTC. J is TRBJ2-1 and V is TRBV5-6, with D hard to call. This CDR3 has 12 residues. The ends were cut back, 5 bases at V and 8 bases at J, with 11 bases in the middle. Germline values: CDR1 SGHDT, CDR2 YYEEEE.

The genes are TRBV10-3 and TRBJ1-1; D perhaps matches TRBD1 (5 bases). This CDR3 comprises 15 residues. With 4 bases removed from V and 1 base from J, the gap between germline ends came to 13 bases. CDR1 is ENHRY and CDR2 is SYGVKD in the germline V gene. The CDR3 here is CAISVQDGANTEAFF. DNA of the CDR3: TGTGCCATCAGTGTCCAAGATGGGGCGAACACTGAAGCTTTCTTT.

The chain combines TRBV27 with TRBJ2-1; 8 bases line up with TRBD2. The CDR3 has 14 amino acids. With V trimmed by 5 bases and J by 4 bases, 4 bases remained unmatched. Germline assignment: CDR1 MNHEY and CDR2 SMNVEV (reference sequence). CDR3 bases: TGTGCCAGCAGTGAAACTAGCGGTTACAATGAGCAGTTCTTC. Its protein product is CASSETSGYNEQFF.

This sequence joins TRBV7-9 and TRBJ1-1, with D possibly being TRBD1 (6 bases). Per germline, CDR1 SEHNR and CDR2 FQNEAQ (reference sequence). The CDR3 runs to 15 residues. The germline V and J ends were trimmed by 4 bases and 0 bases, with 12 bases remaining between them. The CDR3 protein is CASSSRQDMNTEAFF. CDR3 DNA: TGTGCCAGCAGCTCTAGACAGGATATGAACACTGAAGCTTTCTTT.

This rearrangement joins TRBV10-2 to TRBJ2-7; D is ambiguous. V shed 7 bases and J shed 2 bases, with 12 bases lying between them. This CDR3 region has 13 residues. CDR1 is WSHSY, CDR2 SAAADI, per germline. The DNA of the CDR3 is TGCGCCAGCAACCCCGACGGCACCTACGAGCAGTACTTC. It specifies CASNPDGTYEQYF.

The rearrangement joins TRBV7-9 to TRBJ2-1, with D tentatively TRBD2 (6 bases). The CDR3 contains 16 residues. The V end lost 5 bases, the J end lost 7 bases, and 21 bases lay between the germline ends. Germline V lookup: CDR1 SEHNR, CDR2 FQNEAQ (reference sequence). The CDR3 DNA sequence: TGTGCCAGCAGCACCCCCTGGGACTTGCGCGTGAATGAGCAGTTCTTC. This codes for CASSTPWDLRVNEQFF.

V is TRBV7-9 and J is TRBJ2-7; TRBD2 aligns across 8 bases. The CDR3 consists of 17 residues. Germline V gene sequence: CDR1 SEHNR, CDR2 FQNEAQ (reference sequence). J gave up 3 bases and V 4 bases, and 14 bases lay outside the gene matches. CDR3 coding DNA: TGTGCCAGCAGCTCCCTCGGGACCGGGACTAGTTTCTACGAGCAGTACTTC. Protein: CASSSLGTGTSFYEQYF.

The gene calls are TRBV18 and TRBJ2-1, with no clear D. Trimming took 3 bases from V and 5 from J, leaving 5 bases between them. CDR1 is KGHSH, CDR2 LQKENI, per germline. The CDR3 covers 12 residues. CDR3 sequence (DNA): TGTGCCAGCTCACCGGAAAACAATGAGCAGTTCTTC. This encodes CASSPENNEQFF.

J is TRBJ2-7 and V is TRBV4-1; D is perhaps TRBD2 (5 bases). The V gene lost 0 bases and the J gene lost 2 bases, with 14 bases spanning the gap. This CDR3 has 16 residues. The germline V gene has CDR1 MGHRA and CDR2 YSYEKL. CDR3 protein: CASSQENPAEAYEQYF. The CDR3 DNA reads TGCGCCAGCAGCCAAGAGAACCCAGCGGAGGCCTACGAGCAGTACTTC.

V usage is TRBV20-1 and J usage is TRBJ2-1; D gene ambiguous. This CDR3 region has 11 residues. Germline V gene lookup returns CDR1 DFQATT and CDR2 SNEGSKA (reference sequence). The V end was cut by 4 bases, the J end by 3 bases, with 4 bases between. The CDR3 nucleotides read TGCAGTGCTATTGACTACAATGAGCAGTTCTTC. It is translated as CSAIDYNEQFF.

The chain combines TRBV4-1 with TRBJ2-5; the match to TRBD2 covers 9 bases. Trimming cost V 1 base and J 4 bases; bases outside gene matches: 4. Per the germline V gene, CDR1 is MGHRA and CDR2 is YSYEKL. CDR3 length: 15 amino acids. The CDR3 protein is CASSQVLAGRETQYF. The CDR3 DNA reads as TGCGCCAGCAGCCAAGTTCTAGCGGGAAGAGAGACCCAGTACTTC.

V gene TRBV28 combines with J gene TRBJ2-5; D call uncertain. The germline V gene has CDR1 MDHEN and CDR2 SYDVKM. The CDR3 contains 14 residues. V lost 5 bases to trimming and J lost 1 base, with 11 bases between them. The CDR3 protein is CASSVVGLQETQYF. DNA of the CDR3: TGTGCCAGCAGTGTTGTCGGCCTCCAAGAGACCCAGTACTTC.